The T cell receptor beta chain described here comes from a study of metastatic and nonmetastatic thyroid tumors. CDR1 is SGHVS, CDR2 FQNEAQ, per germline. The trim removed 7 bases at V and 4 bases at J, leaving 11 bases unmatched. The CDR3 spans 16 residues. This clone was detected many times. Thyroid surgery was performed in patients who had received no treatment beforehand. Per the original data handling: Researchers built a distant-metastasis classifier for papillary thyroid cancer that drew on CDR3 differences across clinicopathological groups. TCRdb re-processed the PCR reads through MiXCR. In this record, the V and J calls reflect TCRdb's handling and not the investigators' own analysis. The sample has roughly 17,000 clones, less than 25% seen once.

The source of this sequence is a male donor with papillary thyroid cancer or a benign thyroid nodule (not recorded which). Some clones in this sample may be carry-over from other donors' samples. The chain combines TRBV7-8 with TRBJ2-2; TRBD2 matches 8 bases. Sequencing used tumor tissue. Written as DNA, the CDR3 is TGTGCCAGCAAGACACCGGGGGGGCCCGCCACCGGGGAGCTGTTTTTT. This encodes CASKTPGGPATGELFF.